One sample yielded the 2 T cell receptor beta chains listed below, sequenced in a study of blood T cell repertoires in COVID-19. Here immunoSEQ multiplex PCR was the method, and the copy in TCRdb shows in-frame clones only, minus some. This table has about 120,000 clones, about 74% appearing once. The sample consisted of peripheral blood. These receptors were collected from a man in his sixties or seventies with acute or convalescent COVID-19.

The gene calls are TRBV7-3 and TRBJ1-6; D is uncertain. V was trimmed by 6 bases and J by 10 bases, leaving 13 bases between them. The CDR3 covers 13 residues. Germline V CDR1 and CDR2: SGHTA, FQGTGA. This CDR3 reads CASRSTAGSPLHF. CDR3 coding DNA: TGTGCCAGCAGGTCCACGGCGGGATCACCCCTCCACTTT.

V and J are TRBV9 and TRBJ2-7, with 8 bases matching TRBD1. The germline CDR1 and CDR2 sequences are SGDLS and YYNGEE. The CDR3 loop spans 14 amino acids. V was clipped by 3 bases and J by 0 bases; unmatched bases: 2. DNA of the CDR3: TGTGCCAGCAGCGGGACAGGGAGCTCCTACGAGCAGTACTTC. Protein sequence: CASSGTGSSYEQYF.